This entry is about one TCR beta chain. This clonotype was found many times. Its cognate antigen has yet to be identified. Base qualities are not at hand, and no much larger clone is one base apart. The data stem from a study of identical twins (dated by TCRdb to about 2016). In the study overall: To test whether fetal clonotypes persist, this study deep-sequenced TCR alpha and beta repertoires from monozygotic twins, from unrelated adults of various ages, and from cord blood. To rule out contamination, the twin experiments were replicated at different times with different library preparation protocols. General conclusions and limits of the study: Abundant cord blood beta clonotypes had fewer insertions, young adult naive repertoires showed a similar but weaker trend, and memory repertoires showed no such trend. A weaker excess of twin sharing was found in beta out-of-frame sequences because the signal-to-noise ratio was lowered by fewer shared sequences. In monozygotic twins, out-of-frame TCR alpha sharing was systematically underestimated by recombination models, although the models agreed with sharing between unrelated individuals. Out-of-frame TCR alpha sequences shared between twins showed an excess of low generation-probability sequences compared with coincidental sharing between unrelated individuals. Because the same donors could not be followed over many years, the conclusions depended on cross-sectional statistical analysis. Invariant T cells such as MAIT and iNKT could partly confound zero-insertion analyses, though diverse VJ usage argued against this for most clonotypes.

The receptor library was made with 5' RACE. The sample was run on an Illumina HiSeq 2000. Template switching added a universal primer binding site, and the final cDNA carried a unique molecular identifier that allowed TCR cDNA molecules to be counted accurately. First-strand cDNA for TCR alpha and beta chains was synthesized from specific primers in the conserved constant-segment region. To control for contamination, every cDNA library carried two barcodes: a SMART-Mk sample barcode plus Illumina barcodes. TruSeq adapter sequences, together with Illumina sample barcodes, were added in two successive PCR steps. The Illumina HiSeq platform was used with custom primers to sequence TCR alpha and beta cDNA libraries. On the authors' methods: Raw reads were processed with MiGEC to extract unique molecular identifiers, and MiXCR was used to determine CDR3 positions. For each individual, recombination models were inferred using an EM algorithm with the repgenHMM and IGoR tools. The analysis of shared clonotypes was done with the tcR package in R, with sharing normalized by the product of cloneset sizes. To study raw recombination without the effects of thymic and clonal selection, out-of-frame nonproductive sequences were analyzed. The public reads were run again by TCRdb, first through fastp at Q25 and then through MiXCR, and only productive beta chains were kept. Identical CDR3 proteins give one entry, which carries the most common genes and DNA. The authors' filters were not applied to this entry. The sample records about 100,000 distinct CDR3 sequences, less than 6.5% of which are singletons. The ten largest clones take up 9.5% to 15% of the sample.

Looking up the germline V gene (reference sequence) yields CDR1 LGHDT and CDR2 YNNKEL. Its CDR3 holds 20 amino acids, cysteine through phenylalanine. The read is trimmed to its CDR3 DNA, 60 bases read in frame from base 1. Trimming accounts for 3 bases at V and 9 bases at J, while the number of junction bases matched to no gene is 26. Only healthy Caucasian donors were included. Miltenyi CD45RO+ enrichment and human naive T-cell isolation kits were used to isolate memory (CD45RO+) and naive T cells from PBMC. The clonotype was recovered from a woman in her 50s in good health. In this chain, TRBV3-1 is recombined with TRBJ2-1, with 7 central nucleotides matching TRBD2. The sample comprised memory T cells sorted from blood. The cell subset or site label, read with the paper, signifies: CD45RO+ enriched T cells. For the CDR3, the sequence is CASSHQTGRKGWGLHREQFF. The sequence in DNA is TGTGCCAGCAGCCACCAGACCGGGAGGAAGGGTTGGGGTTTACATCGTGAGCAGTTCTTC.